This T cell receptor beta chain is from a study of identical twins. TCRdb fed the 5' RACE reads into MiXCR, producing one record per CDR3 protein. In the table there are hundreds of thousands of distinct CDR3 sequences, approximately 13% of which are singletons. The V gene end was trimmed by 4 bases and the J gene end by 3 bases; junction bases not matched to a gene: 7. The CDR3 totals 15 residues. This sample was shared with a second study, whose subject was yellow fever vaccine responses in identical twins.

Material: PBMCs. This chain links TRBV12-3 or TRBV12-4 with TRBJ2-7, with 9 bases aligning to TRBD1. This receptor was obtained from a young woman in good health. In nucleotides, the CDR3 is TGTGCCAGCAGTTCTGCCGGGACAGGGTTCTACGAGCAGTACTTC. Amino acid sequence: CASSSAGTGFYEQYF.